Given below is one T cell receptor beta chain in context. The antigen is unknown. These data come from a study of cytomegalovirus exposure and HLA in healthy donors. Points from the study as a whole: A later analysis showed TCR association rates differing by HLA locus, peaking at DRB1 and lowest at HLA-C. It was taken for granted in presence/absence analyses that sequencing depth across donors was roughly uniform. For most TCR beta V segments, an earlier analysis put the productive rate at about 90% or about 30% of the time. TCR beta V- and J-gene trimming was later associated with a missense DCLRE1C variant.

The PCR contained 60 Vbeta and 13 Jbeta primers. Data came from immunoSEQ multiplex PCR; TCRdb stores just in-frame clones and leaves some out. Of some 170,000 clones in the sample, roughly 85% were seen once. The CDR3 runs 12 residues. Trimming took off 1 base at V and 9 bases at J, with 12 bases between the two ends. CDR1 and CDR2 (germline): GTSNPN, SVGIG (reference sequence). The clonotype was recovered from a man aged 40-49 years in good health and CMV-seropositive. V usage is TRBV30 and J usage is TRBJ2-5; D is perhaps TRBD2 (6 bases). Sequencing used PBMCs. The CDR3 nucleotides read TGTGCCTGGAGTGATTACGGGGAGGCCCAGTACTTC. Translating gives CAWSDYGEAQYF.